Listed below are T cell receptor beta chains from one sample, sequenced in a study of OX40 agonist ivuxolimab in advanced cancers. Profiled with immunoSEQ multiplex PCR; TCRdb holds only in-frame clones, not every one. Of tens of thousands of clones detected, about 83% appear once; the ten largest clones hold 4% to 5.5%. The starting material was CD4+ or CD8+ T cells sorted from blood, obtained in a trial of the OX40 agonist ivuxolimab. Source of these receptors: an adult with an advanced solid tumor such as melanoma, head and neck, liver or kidney cancer. Both conserved end residues are part of each CDR3. The D gene is left open where the match is weak. Size is omitted from some rows. Given values are once, few, many or a class for expanded clones.

CDR3	DNA	J	D	V	size
CASSKRETPLAKNIQYF	TGTGCCAGCAGCAAACGGGAGACACCTCTAGCCAAAAACATTCAGTACTTC	TRBJ2-4	.	TRBV21-1	.
CASSTTFGTGNSGNTIYF	TGTGCCAGCAGCACTACTTTTGGGACAGGCAACTCTGGAAACACCATATATTTT	TRBJ1-3	TRBD1	TRBV28	.
CASSLRDRDTQYF	TGTGCCAGCAGCTTACGAGACCGGGATACGCAGTATTTT	TRBJ2-3	.	TRBV7-2	.
CATSTTWGAHYSGANVLTF	TGTGCCACCTCAACTACGTGGGGGGCCCATTACTCTGGGGCCAACGTCCTGACTTTC	TRBJ2-6	.	TRBV28	.
CASQQTGFNSPLHF	TGTGCCAGCCAACAGACAGGGTTCAATTCACCCCTCCACTTT	TRBJ1-6	TRBD1	TRBV2	few
CASSQGESTDTQYF	TGCGCCAGCAGCCAGGGCGAAAGCACAGATACGCAGTATTTT	TRBJ2-3	.	TRBV5-1	.
CASISGDSPYEQYF	TGTGCCAGCATCAGCGGGGACAGCCCCTACGAGCAGTACTTC	TRBJ2-7	.	TRBV5-6	.
CASSYDPNQPQHF	TGTGCCAGCAGTTATGATCCAAATCAGCCCCAGCATTTT	TRBJ1-5	.	TRBV28	few
CASGWTGRHEQYF	TGTGCCAGCGGGTGGACAGGGAGGCACGAGCAGTACTTC	TRBJ2-7	TRBD1	TRBV6-5	.
CASSVRSSGNTIYF	TGTGCCAGCAGTGTGAGGTCGTCCGGAAACACCATATATTTT	TRBJ1-3	.	TRBV6-1	.
CASSMPQATNTEAFF	TGTGCCAGCAGTATGCCACAGGCGACGAACACTGAAGCTTTCTTT	TRBJ1-1	.	TRBV28	.
CASSFRGEQFF	TGCGCCAGCAGCTTCCGGGGGGAGCAGTTCTTC	TRBJ2-1	.	TRBV5-1	.
CASRETRNTIYF	TGTGCCAGCAGGGAGACCAGAAACACCATATATTTT	TRBJ1-3	.	TRBV2	.
CASSMGLKQYF	TGTGCCAGCAGTATGGGCCTCAAGCAGTACTTC	TRBJ2-7	.	TRBV5-6	.
CASSSTVTDTQYF	TGTGCCAGCAGCTCCACAGTAACAGATACGCAGTATTTT	TRBJ2-3	.	TRBV5-5	.
CASSPRGGALGNEQFF	TGTGCCAGCTCACCCCGGGGGGGTGCCCTTGGCAATGAGCAGTTCTTC	TRBJ2-1	TRBD2	TRBV18	once